A selection of T cell receptor beta chains follows, all from one sample in a study of blood T cell repertoires in COVID-19. Some clones are missing from TCRdb's copy, which holds only in-frame ones; the method was immunoSEQ multiplex PCR. The table lists 150,000 to 200,000 clones, roughly 94% of them singletons. Specimen: peripheral blood. These receptor sequences come from a man aged 25-45 years with COVID-19, enrolled during active disease. The CDR3 runs from the conserved cysteine through the conserved F or W. The order of the fields is J gene, V gene, clone size, CDR3 length, D gene, CDR3 DNA, CDR3 protein. The D gene is left open where the match is weak. Size is omitted from some rows. Given values are once, few, many or a class for expanded clones.

j_gene: TRBJ2-3
v_gene: TRBV30
abundance: .
len: 13
d_gene: TRBD1
CDR3nt: TGTGCCTGGGACAGGGAAATCACAGATACGCAGTATTTT
CDR3aa: CAWDREITDTQYF

j_gene: TRBJ2-3
v_gene: TRBV10-1
abundance: once
len: 13
d_gene: .
CDR3nt: TGCGCCAGCAGTGAGTCGCGGGCGGCGGCGCAGTATTTT
CDR3aa: CASSESRAAAQYF

j_gene: TRBJ2-7
v_gene: TRBV5-1
abundance: few
len: 15
d_gene: TRBD2
CDR3nt: TGCGCCAGCAGCTCGGATCCTAGCGGGTCCTACGAGCAGTACTTC
CDR3aa: CASSSDPSGSYEQYF

j_gene: TRBJ2-3
v_gene: TRBV7-2
abundance: .
len: 13
d_gene: TRBD2
CDR3nt: TGTGCCAGCAGTTTTGCCGGGGAGGGTACGCAGTATTTT
CDR3aa: CASSFAGEGTQYF

j_gene: TRBJ2-5
v_gene: TRBV5-6
abundance: .
len: 14
d_gene: .
CDR3nt: TGTGCCAGCAGCTGGATGCAGGGGGGAGAGACCCAGTACTTC
CDR3aa: CASSWMQGGETQYF

j_gene: TRBJ1-5
v_gene: TRBV9
abundance: .
len: 13
d_gene: .
CDR3nt: TGTGCCAGCAGCGTAGCCTCCAATCAGCCCCAGCATTTT
CDR3aa: CASSVASNQPQHF

j_gene: TRBJ1-3
v_gene: TRBV9
abundance: once
len: 12
d_gene: .
CDR3nt: TGTGCCAGCAGCGTAGCCCGAGACACCATATATTTT
CDR3aa: CASSVARDTIYF

j_gene: TRBJ1-5
v_gene: TRBV2
abundance: .
len: 15
d_gene: .
CDR3nt: TGTGCCAGCCGTTATAGACACCAGAGCAATCAGCCCCAGCATTTT
CDR3aa: CASRYRHQSNQPQHF

j_gene: TRBJ1-4
v_gene: TRBV5-1
abundance: few
len: 16
d_gene: TRBD1
CDR3nt: TGCGCCAGCAGCTTGGGGACAGGGGGCACTAATGAAAAACTGTTTTTT
CDR3aa: CASSLGTGGTNEKLFF

j_gene: TRBJ2-3
v_gene: TRBV7-9
abundance: once
len: 16
d_gene: TRBD2
CDR3nt: TGTGCCAGCAGCTTAGAATGGGCGGGGGGCACAGATACGCAGTATTTT
CDR3aa: CASSLEWAGGTDTQYF

j_gene: TRBJ1-3
v_gene: TRBV27
abundance: .
len: 13
d_gene: .
CDR3nt: TGTGCCAGCAGTTTGCCCAGTGGAAACACCATATATTTT
CDR3aa: CASSLPSGNTIYF

j_gene: TRBJ1-1
v_gene: TRBV19
abundance: .
len: 14
d_gene: TRBD1
CDR3nt: TGTGCCAGTATCGCCCCGGGGACAGGGCCTGAAGCTTTCTTT
CDR3aa: CASIAPGTGPEAFF

j_gene: TRBJ1-1
v_gene: TRBV10-3
abundance: .
len: 13
d_gene: TRBD1
CDR3nt: TGTGCCAGTATGACAGGGGACGGCACTGAAGCTTTCTTT
CDR3aa: CASMTGDGTEAFF

j_gene: TRBJ1-2
v_gene: TRBV19
abundance: .
len: 14
d_gene: TRBD1
CDR3nt: TGTGCCAGTAGTAACGGACAGGGGTCGGACGGCTACACCTTC
CDR3aa: CASSNGQGSDGYTF

j_gene: TRBJ1-5
v_gene: TRBV5-1
abundance: .
len: 13
d_gene: .
CDR3nt: TGCGCCAGCAGCCTGACATATAATCAGCCCCAGCATTTT
CDR3aa: CASSLTYNQPQHF

j_gene: TRBJ2-5
v_gene: TRBV5-1
abundance: .
len: 15
d_gene: TRBD2
CDR3nt: TGCGCCAGCAGCTTGGTTGCGGGGGGTGGCGAGACCCAGTACTTC
CDR3aa: CASSLVAGGGETQYF

j_gene: TRBJ1-1
v_gene: TRBV5-1
abundance: .
len: 13
d_gene: .
CDR3nt: TGCGCCAGCAGCAGGACAGTGAACACTGAAGCTTTCTTT
CDR3aa: CASSRTVNTEAFF

j_gene: TRBJ1-1
v_gene: TRBV5-1
abundance: .
len: 13
d_gene: TRBD1
CDR3nt: TGCGCCAGCAGCCCTGGGACAGGGACTGAAGCTTTCTTT
CDR3aa: CASSPGTGTEAFF

j_gene: TRBJ1-5
v_gene: TRBV27
abundance: .
len: 17
d_gene: TRBD1
CDR3nt: TGTGCCAGCAGTCCCCGGGACAGGGGAATCGGCAATCAGCCCCAGCATTTT
CDR3aa: CASSPRDRGIGNQPQHF

j_gene: TRBJ1-2
v_gene: TRBV7-7
abundance: .
len: 13
d_gene: .
CDR3nt: TGTGCCAGATTGGCCGAGGGCGGCTATGGCTACACCTTC
CDR3aa: CARLAEGGYGYTF

j_gene: TRBJ1-4
v_gene: TRBV6-5
abundance: .
len: 15
d_gene: .
CDR3nt: TGTGCCAGCAGTCCTCGTCAGGGAACTAATGAAAAACTGTTTTTT
CDR3aa: CASSPRQGTNEKLFF

j_gene: TRBJ2-1
v_gene: TRBV3-1/TRBV3-2
abundance: .
len: 16
d_gene: .
CDR3nt: TGTGCCAGCAGCCAGTTAGGTGGGGGGGCTCGGGATGAGCAGTTCTTC
CDR3aa: CASSQLGGGARDEQFF

j_gene: TRBJ1-2
v_gene: TRBV7-9
abundance: once
len: 13
d_gene: .
CDR3nt: TGTGCCAGCAGCATGCAGGGGACGTATGGCTACACCTTC
CDR3aa: CASSMQGTYGYTF

j_gene: TRBJ2-1
v_gene: TRBV3-1/TRBV3-2
abundance: .
len: 16
d_gene: TRBD1
CDR3nt: TGTGCCAGCAGCCAAAAACAGGGGTGGCATGGCAATGAGCAGTTCTTC
CDR3aa: CASSQKQGWHGNEQFF

j_gene: TRBJ1-1
v_gene: TRBV5-1
abundance: .
len: 13
d_gene: .
CDR3nt: TGCGCCAGCAGCGTGGACACGAACACTGAAGCTTTCTTT
CDR3aa: CASSVDTNTEAFF

j_gene: TRBJ2-1
v_gene: TRBV2
abundance: .
len: 15
d_gene: TRBD2
CDR3nt: TGTGCCAGCAGTGAAGTTAGGACTAGCTACAATGAGCAGTTCTTC
CDR3aa: CASSEVRTSYNEQFF

j_gene: TRBJ2-3
v_gene: TRBV7-9
abundance: .
len: 16
d_gene: TRBD2
CDR3nt: TGTGCCAGCAGCCTACGACTAGCGGGGGTCGGAGATACGCAGTATTTT
CDR3aa: CASSLRLAGVGDTQYF

j_gene: TRBJ1-2
v_gene: TRBV5-6
abundance: .
len: 13
d_gene: .
CDR3nt: TGTGCCAGCAGCTGGGGCGGAGTTGGTGGCTACACCTTC
CDR3aa: CASSWGGVGGYTF

j_gene: TRBJ1-5
v_gene: TRBV2
abundance: .
len: 15
d_gene: TRBD1
CDR3nt: TGTGCCAGCAGCCCCGGGACAGTTAGCAATCAGCCCCAGCATTTT
CDR3aa: CASSPGTVSNQPQHF

j_gene: TRBJ1-1
v_gene: TRBV6-2/TRBV6-3
abundance: .
len: 12
d_gene: .
CDR3nt: TGTGCCAGCAGTAATTCGAGGGCTGAAGCTTTCTTT
CDR3aa: CASSNSRAEAFF

j_gene: TRBJ2-7
v_gene: TRBV10-2
abundance: .
len: 16
d_gene: .
CDR3nt: TGCGCCAGCAGTGAAGGCTACGGGTCCAAATTTTGGGAGCAGTACTTC
CDR3aa: CASSEGYGSKFWEQYF

j_gene: TRBJ1-1
v_gene: TRBV6-5
abundance: .
len: 13
d_gene: .
CDR3nt: TGTGCCAGGGTCTGGAGGGAGAACACTGAAGCTTTCTTT
CDR3aa: CARVWRENTEAFF

j_gene: TRBJ2-7
v_gene: TRBV4-2
abundance: .
len: 14
d_gene: .
CDR3nt: TGTGCCAGCAGCCAAGAGATGGTAGACTACGAGCAGTACTTC
CDR3aa: CASSQEMVDYEQYF

j_gene: TRBJ2-7
v_gene: TRBV18
abundance: .
len: 16
d_gene: .
CDR3nt: TGTGCCAGCTCTCCCACAGGGGTTCGGGGGCATTACGAGCAGTACTTC
CDR3aa: CASSPTGVRGHYEQYF

j_gene: TRBJ2-3
v_gene: TRBV3-1/TRBV3-2
abundance: .
len: 13
d_gene: .
CDR3nt: TGTGCCAGCAGCCAAGAATCAGGGAATACGCAGTATTTT
CDR3aa: CASSQESGNTQYF

j_gene: TRBJ2-7
v_gene: TRBV7-2
abundance: once
len: 15
d_gene: TRBD1
CDR3nt: TGTGCCAGCAGCTTAGGGGGACAGGGGTCTTACGAGCAGTACTTC
CDR3aa: CASSLGGQGSYEQYF

j_gene: TRBJ1-1
v_gene: TRBV5-1
abundance: .
len: 16
d_gene: .
CDR3nt: TGCGCCAGCAGCTTGAGTGCGGGGGCCCTGATAGCTGAAGCTTTCTTT
CDR3aa: CASSLSAGALIAEAFF

j_gene: TRBJ2-3
v_gene: TRBV28
abundance: .
len: 16
d_gene: TRBD2
CDR3nt: TGTGCCAGCAACCTTGCACTGGGGGGGAACACAGATACGCAGTATTTT
CDR3aa: CASNLALGGNTDTQYF

j_gene: TRBJ1-1
v_gene: TRBV12-3/TRBV12-4
abundance: .
len: 11
d_gene: .
CDR3nt: TGTGCCAGCATCAGTACAACTGAAGCTTTCTTT
CDR3aa: CASISTTEAFF

j_gene: TRBJ1-1
v_gene: TRBV7-9
abundance: .
len: 15
d_gene: .
CDR3nt: TGTGCCAGCAGCTTCTTACAGGGAGTCTTAACTGAAGCTTTCTTT
CDR3aa: CASSFLQGVLTEAFF

j_gene: TRBJ1-4
v_gene: TRBV7-2
abundance: .
len: 16
d_gene: .
CDR3nt: TGTGCCAGCAGCAGAGAGGGTTGGGGTACTAATGAAAAACTGTTTTTT
CDR3aa: CASSREGWGTNEKLFF

j_gene: TRBJ2-5
v_gene: TRBV6-5
abundance: .
len: 16
d_gene: .
CDR3nt: TGTGCCAGCAGTTACTCTGCCCGGGGGAGTTGGGAGACCCAGTACTTC
CDR3aa: CASSYSARGSWETQYF

j_gene: TRBJ2-7
v_gene: TRBV11-2
abundance: once
len: 14
d_gene: TRBD2
CDR3nt: TGTGCCAGCAGCTTTGCCGGGAGGATCTACGAGCAGTACTTC
CDR3aa: CASSFAGRIYEQYF

j_gene: TRBJ2-2
v_gene: TRBV3-1/TRBV3-2
abundance: once
len: 16
d_gene: .
CDR3nt: TGTGCCAGCAGCCAAGATTTAAGCGAGCACACCGGGGAGCTGTTTTTT
CDR3aa: CASSQDLSEHTGELFF

j_gene: TRBJ2-5
v_gene: TRBV5-4
abundance: .
len: 15
d_gene: .
CDR3nt: TGTGCCAGCAGCTTGCCACACGGGGAGCAAGAGACCCAGTACTTC
CDR3aa: CASSLPHGEQETQYF

j_gene: TRBJ2-7
v_gene: TRBV2
abundance: .
len: 15
d_gene: .
CDR3nt: TGTGCCAGCAGCGCTGACCGGGGAATGGGCTACGAGCAGTACTTC
CDR3aa: CASSADRGMGYEQYF

j_gene: TRBJ2-7
v_gene: TRBV10-1
abundance: .
len: 12
d_gene: .
CDR3nt: TGCGCCAGCAGTGAGGTGGTCGGCGAGCAGTACTTC
CDR3aa: CASSEVVGEQYF

j_gene: TRBJ1-5
v_gene: TRBV10-3
abundance: .
len: 14
d_gene: TRBD1
CDR3nt: TGTGCCATCAGTGGGACAGGCGGCAATCAGCCCCAGCATTTT
CDR3aa: CAISGTGGNQPQHF

j_gene: TRBJ2-7
v_gene: TRBV29-1
abundance: once
len: 14
d_gene: .
CDR3nt: TGCAGCATCACGCGACAGGCCACCTCCTACGAGCAGTACTTC
CDR3aa: CSITRQATSYEQYF

j_gene: TRBJ1-6
v_gene: TRBV19
abundance: .
len: 16
d_gene: TRBD1
CDR3nt: TGTGCCAGTAGTATAGGCCCGACAGGGTCCAATTCACCCCTCCACTTT
CDR3aa: CASSIGPTGSNSPLHF